The T cell receptor (beta chain) described here comes from a study of shared clonotypes between healthy human individuals. Study conclusions and caveats: The sole specimen, blood, was sampled, and tissue repertoires likely differ.

Comment on this clone: Its target is unknown.

Produced via immunoSEQ multiplex PCR; TCRdb's table is partial and in-frame only. The sample lists more than 450,000 clones, approximately 79% occurring once. V lost 0 bases to trimming and J lost 4 bases; unmatched junction nucleotides: 1. The CDR3 sequence is 16 residues long. CDR1 and CDR2 (germline): SSHAT, FNYEAQ (reference sequence). The origin of this receptor is a woman aged 40 to 50 in good health. Some clones in this sample may be carry-over from other donors' samples. This sequence joins TRBV7-7 and TRBJ2-1, with TRBD1 matching over 12 bases. Sequencing was carried out using PBMCs. The CDR3 protein is CASSLAGQGAYNEQFF. The CDR3 DNA follows: TGTGCCAGCAGCTTAGCGGGACAGGGGGCGTACAATGAGCAGTTCTTC.